This entry lists 20 T cell receptor beta chains sequenced from one sample in a study of blood T cell repertoires in COVID-19. Using immunoSEQ multiplex PCR, the repertoire was profiled, and TCRdb retains in-frame clones only, with some absent. This sample carries roughly 220,000 clones, 75% to 85% of them seen once, and the ten largest clones take 6.5% to 9.5%. Specimen: peripheral blood. The receptor source for this set is a woman older than 75 with COVID-19, enrolled during active disease.

The V call is TRBV2, the J call TRBJ2-3; tentatively, D is TRBD2 (6 bases). V was trimmed by 7 bases and J by 11 bases, leaving 22 bases between them. This CDR3 region has 14 residues. Germline V gives CDR1 SNHLY, CDR2 FYNNEI. In nucleotides, the CDR3 is TGTGCCAGCATCTCGGGCCTAGCGCCTGGGGGGCAGTATTTT. Its translation is CASISGLAPGGQYF.

Only a few counts were recorded for this clone. This chain joins TRBV27 and TRBJ2-2, with 9 bases fitting TRBD1. This CDR3 is 15 amino acids long. V lost 7 bases and J lost 6; bases outside the gene matches: 9. The germline CDR1 and CDR2 sequences are MNHEY and SMNVEV (reference sequence). CDR3 residues: CASTRQGVTPGELFF. CDR3 sequence (DNA): TGTGCCAGCACGCGACAGGGGGTAACCCCCGGGGAGCTGTTTTTT.

This chain links TRBV28 with TRBJ2-3; TRBD1 aligns across 7 bases. CDR1 is MDHEN, CDR2 SYDVKM, per germline. The CDR3 contains 16 residues. Trimming removed 10 bases from V and 0 bases from J; junction bases left unmatched: 13. The CDR3 bases are TGTGCCACCCCCCCGACAGGGAGATTCAGCACAGATACGCAGTATTTT. Protein product: CATPPTGRFSTDTQYF.

V usage is TRBV12-3 or TRBV12-4 and J usage is TRBJ2-7; the D gene is possibly TRBD1 (5 bases). Deletions cut 3 bases from V and 2 bases from J, with 8 bases between. The CDR3 sequence is 13 residues long. Here the CDR3 DNA reads TGTGCCAGCAGTTTCCAGGGTGCCTACGAGCAGTACTTC. Encoded protein: CASSFQGAYEQYF.

The rearrangement links TRBV3-1 (or the pseudogene TRBV3-2) to TRBJ1-1; the D gene is possibly TRBD1 (5 bases). Germline values: CDR1 LGHDT, CDR2 YNNKEL (reference sequence). V lost 2 bases, J lost 1 base, and 8 bases lay in between. The CDR3 contains 14 residues. Here the CDR3 reads CASSQSDRNTEAFF. CDR3 DNA: TGTGCCAGCAGCCAATCCGACAGGAACACTGAAGCTTTCTTT.

The sample holds many counts of this clone. The CDR3 sequence is CASSRTATEAFF. CDR3 bases: TGTGCCAGCTCTCGGACAGCTACTGAAGCTTTCTTT. The rearrangement joins TRBV18 to TRBJ1-1, with D perhaps matching TRBD1 (6 bases). The V end was cut by 6 bases, the J end by 5 bases, with 10 bases between. From germline, CDR1 is KGHSH and CDR2 LQKENI. CDR3 size: 12 residues.

The chain links TRBV3-1 (or the pseudogene TRBV3-2) to TRBJ1-6, with 9 positions matching TRBD1. In germline, CDR1 is LGHDT, CDR2 YNNKEL (reference sequence). The length of the CDR3 is 14 residues. After removal of 4 bases from V and 8 bases from J, the junction contained 3 bases not matched to a gene. The CDR3 loop reads CASSPTGGDSPLHF. The CDR3 DNA sequence: TGTGCCAGCAGCCCGACAGGGGGGGATTCACCCCTCCACTTT.

V and J are TRBV12-5 and TRBJ1-5; possibly TRBD1 for D (5 bases). The CDR3 contains 13 residues. V shed 3 bases and J shed 7 bases, with 10 bases lying between them. Germline V gives CDR1 LGHNT, CDR2 FRNRAP. DNA for the CDR3: TGTGCTAGTGGTTTAGAGGGGAGGCAGCCCCAGCATTTT. Amino acids: CASGLEGRQPQHF.

The genes are TRBV18 and TRBJ2-7; 12 positions agree with TRBD2. This CDR3 is 15 amino acids long. V shed 4 bases and J 5 bases; nucleotides not matched to a gene: 6. Germline-derived CDR1 and CDR2 are KGHSH and LQKENI. CDR3 nucleotide sequence: TGTGCCAGCTCACTCAGACTAGCGGGAGATAACGAGCAGTACTTC. This codes for CASSLRLAGDNEQYF.

This clone came up a few times. The chain links TRBV5-1 to TRBJ2-3; 8 positions agree with TRBD2. V shed 4 bases and J 3 bases; nucleotides not matched to a gene: 4. Germline assignment: CDR1 SGHRS and CDR2 YFSETQ. The CDR3 length is 14 residues. The chain's CDR3 is CASSTAGGTDTQYF. CDR3 nucleotide sequence: TGCGCCAGCAGCACGGCGGGGGGTACAGATACGCAGTATTTT.

This chain connects TRBV4-1 to TRBJ2-1; 9 positions agree with TRBD1. The J segment lost 5 bases and the V segment lost 7 bases, leaving 9 bases of the junction unmatched. The CDR3 length is 15 residues. In germline, CDR1 is MGHRA, CDR2 YSYEKL. The chain's CDR3 is CASTSGDRAHNEQFF. CDR3 in DNA: TGCGCCAGCACCAGCGGGGACAGGGCACACAATGAGCAGTTCTTC.

The CDR3 DNA reads as TGTGCCAGCAGCCCCGGGACAGGGACATTTTCACCCCTCCACTTT. Protein product: CASSPGTGTFSPLHF. The chain employs TRBV11-2 and TRBJ1-6; 9 nucleotides align to TRBD1. Looked up from germline, CDR1 is SGHAT and CDR2 is FQNNGV. This CDR3 contains 15 residues. V trimming: 5 bases; J trimming: 9 bases; junction bases outside the gene matches: 8.

The rearrangement joins TRBV6-5 to TRBJ1-1; a weak D match, TRBD1 (6 bases). This CDR3 is built from 13 residues. V gave up 6 bases and J gave up 5 bases, with 13 bases separating them. Germline V gives CDR1 MNHEY, CDR2 SVGAGI. The CDR3 nucleotides read TGTGCCAGCAGGTTACAGGGTGAAACTGAAGCTTTCTTT. Translated, it gives CASRLQGETEAFF.

The chain joins TRBV3-1 (or the pseudogene TRBV3-2) to TRBJ1-1; D remains ambiguous. Germline CDR1 and CDR2: LGHDT and YNNKEL (reference sequence). This CDR3 comprises 14 residues. Between the trimmed V and J ends, which lost 9 bases and 5 bases, there was a span of 19 bases. The CDR3 DNA reads as TGTGCCAGGATTCGGATGTTCGGCGGGACTGAAGCTTTCTTT. Protein product: CARIRMFGGTEAFF.

This clone was found a few times. Here the CDR3 DNA reads TGTGCCAGCAGCGTAGGTCCCACACTAAACTACAATGAGCAGTTCTTC. Amino acids: CASSVGPTLNYNEQFF. This rearrangement joins TRBV9 to TRBJ2-1; D remains ambiguous. Germline lookup yields CDR1 SGDLS and CDR2 YYNGEE. Between the trimmed V and J ends, which lost 0 bases and 3 bases, there was a span of 13 bases. The CDR3 runs 16 residues.

V gene TRBV29-1 combines with J gene TRBJ1-1; D may be TRBD1 (6 bases). V was pared by 6 bases and J by 4 bases, with 15 bases between. CDR3 size: 13 residues. From germline, CDR1 is SQVTM and CDR2 ANQGSEA. The CDR3 sequence is CSVAPLGGTEAFF. The CDR3 region has the DNA TGCAGCGTCGCCCCCCTAGGGGGCACTGAAGCTTTCTTT.

The CDR3 protein is CASSFSGAYNSPLHF. The CDR3 nucleotides are TGTGCCAGCAGCTTCTCAGGGGCGTATAATTCACCCCTCCACTTT. The chain combines TRBV7-8 with TRBJ1-6; TRBD1 is a possible D gene (6 bases). Germline values: CDR1 SGHVS, CDR2 FQNEAQ. The V and J ends lost 3 bases and 4 bases respectively, with 10 bases between them. The CDR3 extends over 15 amino acids.

V usage is TRBV6-5 and J usage is TRBJ1-3, with TRBD1 matching 7 bases. J was trimmed by 2 bases and V by 0 bases; bases with no gene match: 4. Germline V gene lookup returns CDR1 MNHEY and CDR2 SVGAGI. The CDR3 has 16 residues. CDR3 bases: TGTGCCAGCAGTTACTCGGGACAGAAGCCTGGAAACACCATATATTTT. As protein: CASSYSGQKPGNTIYF.

This chain joins TRBV27 and TRBJ1-6; possibly TRBD1 for D (5 bases). V was shortened by 3 bases and J by 8 bases, with 17 bases between the two germline ends. Germline assignment: CDR1 MNHEY and CDR2 SMNVEV (reference sequence). The CDR3 has 16 residues. The CDR3 loop is CASSLEGRLKYSPLHF. The DNA for the CDR3 is TGTGCCAGCAGTTTGGAGGGGAGACTCAAATATTCACCCCTCCACTTT.

The chain uses TRBV7-9 and TRBJ1-3; 7 bases match TRBD1. Germline loops: CDR1 SEHNR, CDR2 FQNEAQ (reference sequence). This CDR3 contains 16 residues. Trimming removed 7 bases from V and 0 bases from J; junction bases left unmatched: 9. The CDR3, as DNA: TGTGCCAGCATCCCCCTGGGGACAGCCTCTGGAAACACCATATATTTT. It encodes CASIPLGTASGNTIYF.